A single T cell receptor (beta chain) is shown here with its context. Sequencing used immunoSEQ v3. Using immunoSEQ multiplex PCR, the repertoire was profiled, and TCRdb retains in-frame clones only, with some absent. The data show around 100,000 clones, with approximately 65% seen just once and roughly 11% held by the top ten. This sample was taken from a study of TIL therapy for anti-PD-1-resistant metastatic lung cancer. About the research overall: Median tumor mutation burden was 1.5 mutations per megabase.

V lost 6 bases, J lost 4 bases, and 15 bases lay in between. CDR1 MNHEY and CDR2 SVGEGT come from the germline V gene. The CDR3 runs 14 residues. Time point described: pre-treatment sample, taken before nivolumab and TIL therapy. Most excised metastases sampled were pleural nodules or supraclavicular lymph nodes. Sequenced material: tumor tissue, taken at baseline. The sequence derives from a person aged 25-80 years with non-small cell lung cancer. V is TRBV6-2 or TRBV6-3 and J is TRBJ1-1, with unresolved D. The CDR3 here is CASSRDGRGTEAFF. The CDR3 DNA reads as TGTGCCAGCAGCAGAGACGGGCGAGGCACTGAAGCTTTCTTT.